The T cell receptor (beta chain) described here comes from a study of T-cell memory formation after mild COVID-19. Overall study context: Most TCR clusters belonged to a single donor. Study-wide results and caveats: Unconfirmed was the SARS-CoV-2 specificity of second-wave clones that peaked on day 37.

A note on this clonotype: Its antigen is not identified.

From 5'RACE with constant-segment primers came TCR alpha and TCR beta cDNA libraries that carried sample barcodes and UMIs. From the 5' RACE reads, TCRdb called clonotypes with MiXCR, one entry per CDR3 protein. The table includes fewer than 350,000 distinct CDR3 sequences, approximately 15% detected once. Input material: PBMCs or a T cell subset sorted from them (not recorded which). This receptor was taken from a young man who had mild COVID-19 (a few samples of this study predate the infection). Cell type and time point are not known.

CDR3 coding DNA: TGTGCCATCAGTGAGCCACGCGGGGCCAACGTCCTGACTTTC. It yields the protein CAISEPRGANVLTF. V gene TRBV10-3 combines with J gene TRBJ2-6; no clear D gene. Trimming took 2 bases from V and 4 from J, leaving 6 bases between them. CDR3 length equals 14 residues. Germline-derived CDR1 and CDR2 are ENHRY and SYGVKD.